This paragraph covers one T cell receptor beta chain sequence. What this receptor recognizes is not known. One base away there is no much larger clone; base qualities are not given. The data stem from a study of blood T cell repertoires in COVID-19 (dated by TCRdb to 2018 to 2020). Some background on the complete study: Samples from collaborators originated in the United States, Italy and Spain and spanned both the acute and convalescent phases of COVID-19. The prospective study material was composed of cDNA or gDNA derived from T cells, B-cell-depleted T cells, or PBMCs. Deeply sampled blood TCRbeta repertoires from subjects exposed to, actively infected with, or recovered from COVID-19 were included in the dataset. A freely available public database, intended as a resource for researchers studying the immune response to SARS-CoV-2, is where the repertoires were released. The samples were drawn from the first 160 participants of the ongoing ImmuneRACE study and from 950 to 1,500 subjects provided by 6 global collaborators. Sample metadata almost always included a de-identified subject ID, COVID-19 status, age in years and sex. Where available, HLA class I and class II types were obtained from metadata supplied by the sample provider rather than from assay-based typing. Study-level results and caveats: How much clinical and demographic metadata was included differed by source and by participant, and the metadata was provided uncurated.

Here V drops 1 base and J drops 3 bases, and the junction holds 6 bases not matched to any gene. The CDR3 sequence holds 16 residues, the cysteine and phenylalanine included. Only CDR3 DNA is held: 48 bases, read in frame from base 1. CDR1 and CDR2 are read off the germline V gene as SGDLS and YYNGEE. In Seattle, one collaborating source enrolled patients while the infection was active and tracked those patients longitudinally over the course of disease. Collaborating institutions collected whole blood in K2EDTA tubes following their own protocols. For TCRbeta analysis, collaborators shipped samples in one of three forms: frozen whole blood, isolated PBMCs, or DNA extracted from either of those sample types. TCRbeta CDR3 regions were amplified from genomic DNA by means of the immunoSEQ Assay, a bias-controlled multiplex PCR. In the original analysis: Nucleated cell counts per sample were estimated from amplification of reference gene primers within the assay. To quantify the absolute abundance of each unique TCRbeta CDR3 rearrangement, sequence reads were collapsed and filtered. For each sample, productive Simpson clonality was calculated as the square root of Simpson's diversity index across productive rearrangements. TCRdb limited this immuneACCESS table to in-frame rearrangements with V and J called. A share of clones is missing; checked studies link under half to unresolved V genes, and the rest is unexplained. Clonal size and the V and J genes are those of that table, whereas D and trimming came from the DNA. The sample data list some 300,000 clones, and 90% of these were observed just once. Clones ranked in the top ten supply around 0.97% of the sample.

This sequence originates from a woman in her forties with COVID-19, enrolled during active disease. Here the chain combines TRBV9 and TRBJ2-5; the junction holds 10 bases that match TRBD1. Source material: peripheral blood. CDR3 reads: CASSVNSGTGEETQYF. The bases are TGTGCCAGCAGCGTAAATTCCGGGACAGGGGAAGAGACCCAGTACTTC.